This T cell receptor beta chain stems from a study of blood T cell repertoires in COVID-19. Produced via immunoSEQ multiplex PCR; TCRdb's table is partial and in-frame only. This sample yields around 200,000 clones, of which 85% to 90% are seen a single time; 1.2% belongs to the top ten. Per the germline V gene, CDR1 is MDHEN and CDR2 is SYDVKM. The CDR3 length is 15 residues. The V and J ends lost 3 bases and 8 bases respectively, with 14 bases between them. This clonotype originated in a man under 40 who had recovered from COVID-19. Material for sequencing was PBMCs or T cells enriched from blood (not recorded which). The chain couples TRBV28 to TRBJ1-6; D possibly corresponds to TRBD1 (6 bases). CDR3 region: CASSFRSGEDSPLHF. For the CDR3, the DNA is TGTGCCAGCAGTTTCAGGTCAGGGGAAGATTCACCCCTCCACTTT. The full variable domain, rest sourced from reference TRBV28 and TRBJ1-6, is DVKVTQSSRYLVKRTGEKVFLECVQDMDHENMFWYRQDPGLGLRLIYFSYDVKMKEKGDIPEGYSVSREKKERFSLILESASTNQTSMYLCASSFRSGEDSPLHFGNGTRLTVT.